These T cell receptor beta chains were read from a single sample in a study of blood T cell repertoires in COVID-19. Assay used: immunoSEQ multiplex PCR; TCRdb lists only in-frame clones, some missing. The table shows roughly 200,000 clones, with approximately 87% occurring only once. Input material: peripheral blood. These receptors originate from a man between 60 and 70 years old who had recovered from COVID-19. The CDR3 runs from the conserved cysteine through the conserved F or W. A D gene is named only where the DNA matches it firmly. Only some rows state a clone size, as once, few, many or a class for expanded clones.

J gene,D gene,V gene,clone size,CDR3 DNA,CDR3 protein
TRBJ1-1,-,TRBV7-2,few,TGTGCCAGCATCATGACAGCCCTCTACAACACTGAAGCTTTCTTT,CASIMTALYNTEAFF
TRBJ1-2,-,TRBV9,-,TGTGCCAGCACCTCGAGCTGGGGGCGCGATGGCTACACCTTC,CASTSSWGRDGYTF
TRBJ2-5,-,TRBV18,once,TGTGCCAGCTCGCGTTCTGGGACCCAGTACTTC,CASSRSGTQYF
TRBJ1-1,-,TRBV27,few,TGTGCCAGCAGTTTGAGGGGGATAACTGAAGCTTTCTTT,CASSLRGITEAFF
TRBJ1-4,TRBD1,TRBV19,-,TGTGCCAGTAGTGAGACAGGGGGGAGGTCAAAACTGTTTTTT,CASSETGGRSKLFF
TRBJ2-1,-,TRBV11-2,-,TGTGCCAGCAGCCCGAATGGGGGGGCTGCCAATGAGCAGTTCTTC,CASSPNGGAANEQFF
TRBJ2-2,TRBD2,TRBV11-2,-,TGTGCCAGCAGCCTACCCAGAGGACTAGCGGGAGTTGTGGCCGGGGAGCTGTTTTTT,CASSLPRGLAGVVAGELFF
TRBJ2-7,-,TRBV29-1,-,TGCAGCGCCATCCACGAACCGAGCGAGCAGTACTTC,CSAIHEPSEQYF
TRBJ1-2,TRBD1,TRBV7-9,once,TGTGCCAGCAGCTGGGCGGAAACAGGGGGCACAGGTGGCTACACCTTC,CASSWAETGGTGGYTF
TRBJ1-1,-,TRBV6-1,-,TGTGCCAGCAGTGAAGCGCTAAACCCCCCTAACCGGGGGATGCAAGCTTTCTTT,CASSEALNPPNRGMQAFF
TRBJ2-5,-,TRBV6-5,-,TGTGCCAGCATGTTAGGGGCAGAAGAGACCCAGTACTTC,CASMLGAEETQYF